This entry describes one TCR beta chain. The antigen is undetermined. This record belongs to a study of OX40 agonist ivuxolimab in advanced cancers. At the level of the study: Dose-escalation cases comprised hepatocellular carcinoma, melanoma, renal cell or head and neck cancer. Broader study findings: CD4+ and CD8+ T cells in blood underwent clonal expansion by week 6 at 0.1 to 3.0 mg/kg. Some of the lowest clonal expansion was seen in partial responders at 0.1-3.0 mg/kg.

Anyone with autoimmune disease history or systemic immunosuppression was excluded. Assay used: immunoSEQ multiplex PCR; TCRdb lists only in-frame clones, some missing. The data contain tens of thousands of clones, about 86% of them singletons. The CDR3 has 14 residues. Deletions cut 2 bases from V and 5 bases from J, with 12 bases between. Germline assignment: CDR1 MDHEN and CDR2 SYDVKM. The sequences come from CD4+ or CD8+ T cells sorted from blood, collected in a trial of the OX40 agonist ivuxolimab. The V call is TRBV28, the J call TRBJ1-1; a possible D gene is TRBD1 (5 bases). The sequence was obtained from an adult with an advanced solid tumor such as melanoma, head and neck, liver or kidney cancer. The CDR3 coding sequence is TGTGCCAGCAGTTTAACGGGGGAGGGGACTGAAGCTTTCTTT. Protein product: CASSLTGEGTEAFF.